This paragraph covers one T cell receptor (beta chain) sequence. What it binds is not known. This record belongs to a study of T cell responses to AZD1222 COVID-19 vaccine. Overall study findings and caveats: Seropositive AZD1222 recipients at baseline numbered only five to seven. All repertoire sampling was performed exclusively after the peak T cell response.

The repertoire was sequenced with immunoSEQ multiplex PCR; TCRdb's copy has only in-frame clones and lacks some. The table has fewer than 130,000 clones, about 94% seen once. This CDR3 spans 18 amino acids. The ends were cut back, 1 base at V and 2 bases at J, with 20 bases in the middle. CDR1 is LNHDA, CDR2 SQIVND, per germline (reference sequence). The sample consisted of peripheral blood, taken on day 0 of AZD1222 vaccination. The chain uses TRBV19 and TRBJ1-2; tentatively, D is TRBD1 (5 bases). The clonotype comes from an adult in good health. The CDR3 protein is CASSIARGSTERNYGYTF. CDR3 sequence (DNA): TGTGCCAGTAGTATAGCCCGGGGGTCGACAGAAAGAAACTATGGCTACACCTTC.